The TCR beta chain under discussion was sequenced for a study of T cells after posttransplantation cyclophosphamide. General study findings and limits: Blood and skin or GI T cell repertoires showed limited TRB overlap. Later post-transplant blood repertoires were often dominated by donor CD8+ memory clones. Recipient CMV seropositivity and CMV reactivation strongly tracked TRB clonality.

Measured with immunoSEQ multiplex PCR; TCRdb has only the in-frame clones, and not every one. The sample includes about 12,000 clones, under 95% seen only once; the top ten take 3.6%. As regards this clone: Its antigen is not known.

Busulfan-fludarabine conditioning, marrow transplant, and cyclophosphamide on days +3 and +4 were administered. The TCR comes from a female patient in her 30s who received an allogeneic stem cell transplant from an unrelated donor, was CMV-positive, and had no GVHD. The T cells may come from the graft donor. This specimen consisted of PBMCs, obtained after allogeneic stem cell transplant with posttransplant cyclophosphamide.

CDR3 coding DNA: TGCGCCAGCAGCCAAGTACGCGGCTACGAGCAGTACTTC. Residues: CASSQVRGYEQYF. The chain links TRBV4-1 to TRBJ2-5; D gene uncertain. The last part of the DNA fits TRBJ2-7 better; the J call may be wrong. Germline lookup yields CDR1 MGHRA and CDR2 YSYEKL. The CDR3 sequence is 13 residues long.